This T cell receptor beta chain was documented in a study of CD8 T cells in ankylosing spondylitis. V shed 4 bases and J 6 bases; nucleotides not matched to a gene: 16. Per the germline V gene, CDR1 is SGDLS and CDR2 is YYNGEE. This CDR3 has 17 residues. Ten or more counts support this clonotype. Its target is not known. General observations from the study: Disease-associated clones were reportedly significantly overrepresented in matched ankylosing spondylitis synovial fluid. A motif of eight highly homologous TCR beta variants was seen as apparently characteristic of ankylosing spondylitis blood.

TCR beta libraries were made by quantitative 5'-RACE with molecular barcodes. TCRdb processed the 5' RACE reads anew with MiXCR; each CDR3 protein has one entry. The table records 39,000 or so distinct CDR3 sequences, less than 4% of them present only once. V and J are TRBV9 and TRBJ2-1; TRBD1 matches 7 bases. The specimen was blood, either unsorted or a sorted T cell fraction (not recorded which). This TCR derives from a male donor with ankylosing spondylitis or in good health (not recorded which). The CDR3 loop reads CASSTTGWGRIGNEQFF. For the CDR3, the DNA is TGTGCCAGCAGCACGACAGGGTGGGGTCGTATCGGCAATGAGCAGTTCTTC.